The 20 T cell receptor beta chains below come from one sample, sequenced in a study of tumor and adjacent non-tumor tissue in lung cancer. The library came from three nested PCR rounds adapted from ARM-PCR protocols. TCRdb ran MiXCR on the multiplex PCR reads and lists one entry per CDR3 protein. The sample contains 90,000 to 110,000 distinct CDR3 sequences, over 55% of which appear only once. This sample's RNA came from whole unsorted tissue. More than 3 cm separated this lung sample from the edge of the tumor. The specimen was distant non-tumor lung tissue. The origin of the receptors is a man aged 60 to 69 with non-small cell lung cancer.

With respect to this clonotype: Without the conserved terminal phenylalanine or tryptophan, this CDR3 likely stems from a read error. This chain links TRBV18 with TRBJ2-5; D gene ambiguous. Trimming shortened V by 4 bases and J by 2 bases, and 2 bases separated the two germline ends. CDR1 and CDR2 from the germline V gene are KGHSH and LQKENI. The CDR3 has 11 amino acids. The CDR3 here is CASSLQETQYL. The CDR3 region has the DNA TGTGCCAGCTCACTACAAGAGACCCAGTACCTC.

The V call is TRBV6-6, the J call TRBJ2-3, with 7 positions matching TRBD1. The CDR3 runs 14 residues. CDR1 and CDR2 (germline): MNHNY, SVGAGI (reference sequence). CDR3 amino acids: CDNSRTGFTDTQYF. In nucleotides, the CDR3 is TGTGACAACAGTCGGACAGGCTTCACAGATACGCAGTATTTT.

With respect to this clonotype: The conserved phenylalanine or tryptophan normally closing the CDR3 is absent here, so this likely arose from a read error. This chain uses TRBV6-5 with TRBJ2-2, with D uncertain. Trimming took 0 bases from V and 4 from J, leaving 6 bases between them. The CDR3 covers 14 residues. The germline CDR1 and CDR2 sequences are MNHEY and SVGAGI. The CDR3 DNA reads TGTGCCAGCAGTTACTCCGTGCTCACCGGGGAGCTGTTTCTT. It yields the protein CASSYSVLTGELFL.

Remarks on this clonotype: It is likely a read error, because the conserved phenylalanine at the end of the CDR3 is missing. The chain uses TRBV7-3 and TRBJ1-1; D is unclear. The ends were cut back, 5 bases at V and 0 bases at J, with 16 bases in the middle. The CDR3 is made up of 16 amino acids. Germline V gene data show CDR1 as SGHTA and CDR2 as FQGTGA. Here the CDR3 DNA reads TGTGCCAGCAGCGGAGGACCTGTCGGCATGAACACTGAAGCTTTCCTT. This codes for CASSGGPVGMNTEAFL.

A word on this clonotype: No conserved phenylalanine or tryptophan ends this CDR3, so it is likely a read error. The chain joins TRBV13 to TRBJ2-3, with D unresolved. V lost 3 bases and J 4 bases, leaving 2 bases between the germline ends. Germline lookup yields CDR1 PRHDT and CDR2 FYEKMQ (reference sequence). The CDR3 totals 11 residues. CDR3 DNA sequence: TGTGCCAGCAGCTTTGCAGATACGCAGTATCTT. It yields the protein CASSFADTQYL.

This CDR3 is CASSSAGSRETQFF. The CDR3 DNA sequence: TGTGCCAGCAGCTCCGCAGGGAGCAGGGAGACCCAGTTCTTC. The V call is TRBV11-1, the J call TRBJ2-5; D could derive from TRBD1 or TRBD2 (5 bases each). The J call may not be correct, given that the DNA end is closer to TRBJ2-1. Germline V lookup: CDR1 SGHAT, CDR2 FQDESV (reference sequence). CDR3 length: 14 residues.

To note about this clonotype: The CDR3 end shows no conserved phenylalanine or tryptophan, and so a read error is likely. The limits of the CDR3 on the DNA are not certain, so only TCRdb's listed CDR3 is given. This chain uses TRBV28 with TRBJ2-2; the listed D gene, TRBD1, was not tested against the DNA. The CDR3 is 14 amino acids in total, end residues counted. Germline values: CDR1 MDHEN, CDR2 SYDVKM. This CDR3 is CASSQGRGIGELFL.

A word on this clonotype: A read error is possible here, since a much larger clone lies one base away. V gene TRBV20-1 combines with J gene TRBJ2-3; D possibly corresponds to TRBD2 (5 bases). Germline V gene sequence: CDR1 DFQATT, CDR2 SNEGSKA (reference sequence). This CDR3 spans 14 amino acids. V lost 5 bases to trimming and J lost 4 bases, with 16 bases between them. CDR3 DNA: TGCAGTGCTTTGGAGGTTGCGAAGGCAGATACGCAGTATTTT. Protein sequence: CSALEVAKADTQYF.

The gene calls are TRBV11-3 and TRBJ2-1, with D possibly being TRBD2 (6 bases). V gave up 8 bases and J gave up 3 bases, with 26 bases separating them. Germline CDR1 and CDR2: SGHNT and YENEEA. The CDR3 totals 18 residues. The CDR3 spells CASGLDLLAGEFYNEQFF. In nucleotides, the CDR3 is TGTGCCAGCGGCCTAGATTTACTAGCAGGAGAGTTCTACAATGAGCAGTTCTTC.

V is TRBV6-6 and J is TRBJ1-4; a weak D match, TRBD1 (5 bases). Between the trimmed V and J ends, which lost 3 bases and 8 bases, there was a span of 10 bases. Germline V lookup: CDR1 MNHNY, CDR2 SVGAGI (reference sequence). The CDR3 is 13 amino acids. CDR3 residues: CASSYQRGEKLFF. Written as DNA, the CDR3 is TGTGCCAGCAGTTATCAGCGGGGGGAAAAACTGTTTTTT.

A word on this clonotype: The conserved phenylalanine or tryptophan normally closing the CDR3 is absent here, so this likely arose from a read error. This rearrangement joins TRBV29-1 to TRBJ2-7, with 8 bases aligning to TRBD1. This CDR3 spans 13 amino acids. Germline loops: CDR1 SQVTM, CDR2 ANQGSEA. DNA for the CDR3: TGCATCGTCCGACAGGGGAACTCCTACGAGCAGTACCTC. Amino acid sequence: CIVRQGNSYEQYL.

This clonotype was recorded only once. The rearrangement links TRBV29-1 to TRBJ2-1; D may be TRBD1 (6 bases). Germline CDR1 is SQVTM and CDR2 is ANQGSEA. The length of the CDR3 is 16 residues. CDR3: CRANGATQGGMSEQFF. In DNA form, the CDR3 reads TGCAGGGCTAACGGGGCCACACAGGGTGGCATGAGTGAGCAGTTCTTC.

J is TRBJ1-4 and V is TRBV20-1, with no clear D. The V end was cut by 3 bases, the J end by 4 bases, with 18 bases between. The germline V gene encodes CDR1 DFQATT and CDR2 SNEGSKA (reference sequence). This CDR3 region has 16 residues. CDR3 nucleotide sequence: TGCAGTGCTAGTGATCGGCTGGAGGCGGGTAATGAAAAACTGTTTTTT. Amino acids: CSASDRLEAGNEKLFF.

Concerning this clonotype: One end of the junction fails to match germline, which may point to a read error. This chain connects TRBV30 to TRBJ1-2, with D possibly matching TRBD1 (5 bases). Germline V gene sequence: CDR1 GTSNPN, CDR2 SVGIG (reference sequence). The CDR3 sequence is 15 residues long. CDR3 region: CAWGVRRDRNYGYTF. The CDR3 nucleotides are TGTGCCTGGGGTGTACGAAGGGACCGGAACTATGGCTACACCTTC.

Of note for this clonotype: Since a much larger clone is just one base distant, this may be a read error. The V and J genes are TRBV2 and TRBJ2-3; either TRBD1 or TRBD2 may supply D (5 bases each). The CDR3 loop spans 14 amino acids. CDR1 is SNHLY, CDR2 FYNNEI, per germline. The CDR3 DNA follows: TGTGCCACACGGGACCCCGCTAGCACAGATACGAAGTATTTT. Translating gives CATRDPASTDTKYF.

Comments on this clonotype: Given a much more abundant clone one base away, this may be a read error. The chain combines TRBV7-8 with TRBJ1-1; D not resolved. The CDR3 spans 13 residues. The germline V gene has CDR1 SGHVS and CDR2 FQNEAQ. This CDR3 is CASSETENTEVFF. The DNA for the CDR3 is TGTGCCAGCAGCGAAACAGAGAACACTGAAGTTTTCTTT. Together with reference TRBV7-8 and TRBJ1-1, the CDR3 gives the full variable domain: GAGVSQSPRYKVAKRGQDVALRCDPISGHVSLFWYQQALGQGPEFLTYFQNEAQLDKSGLPSDRFFAERPEGSVSTLKIQRTQQEDSAVYLCASSETENTEVFFGQGTRLTVV.

This clonotype occurred many times. The DNA for the CDR3 is TGTGCCAGCAGAGCAAGCGGGGTGAACACCGGGGAGCTGTTTTTT. As protein: CASRASGVNTGELFF. The chain links TRBV5-4 to TRBJ2-2, with 7 bases that match TRBD2. Germline V gene lookup returns CDR1 SGHNT and CDR2 YYREEE (reference sequence). This CDR3 contains 15 residues. V shed 5 bases and J 1 base; nucleotides not matched to a gene: 5.

With respect to this clonotype: No conserved phenylalanine or tryptophan is present at the end of the CDR3, so a read error is the likely explanation. CDR3 coding DNA: TGTACCAGCAGCACGGGACAGGGATTGTCGTACGAGCAGTACTTA. As protein: CTSSTGQGLSYEQYL. The chain has TRBV6-2 or TRBV6-3 and TRBJ2-7; 9 positions agree with TRBD1. Germline CDR1 MNHEY, CDR2 SVGEGT. The CDR3 consists of 15 residues.

Worth noting for this clonotype: A read error may explain this, as a much larger clone is one base away. This chain connects TRBV12-5 to TRBJ1-2; D is unresolved. Germline loops: CDR1 LGHNT, CDR2 FRNRAP. The CDR3 spans 13 residues. Trimming removed 10 bases from V and 2 bases from J, with 14 bases in between. The CDR3 DNA follows: TGTGCTAATGCTATGGACGGAAACTATGGCTACACCTTC. Amino acid sequence: CANAMDGNYGYTF.

Concerning this clonotype itself: A much larger clone lies a single base off, so this may be a read error. The V gene is TRBV5-1, the J gene TRBJ2-7, with D possibly being TRBD2 (5 bases). Deletions cut 1 base from V and 3 bases from J, with 8 bases between. Germline CDR1 reads SGHRS; CDR2 reads YFSETQ. The CDR3 spans 13 residues. The CDR3 DNA sequence: TGCGCCAGCAGCTTGCCCGGGGACTACGAGCAGTACTTC. Its translation: CASSLPGDYEQYF.